Presented here are 29 T cell receptor beta chains from one specimen sequenced in a study of CD8+ T cells in alopecia areata. Extracted from the samples, RNA was reverse transcribed into cDNA to serve as the sequencing template. Sequencing was performed with immunoSEQ multiplex PCR; in TCRdb, only in-frame clones are kept and a portion is missing. The sample lists 150,000 or so clones, approximately 87% seen once, with roughly 15% in the top ten. The sample was CD8+ T cells sorted from blood, taken at week 0. These receptors were taken from a human donor with alopecia areata.

V and J are TRBV4-2 and TRBJ2-3, with D possibly called TRBD1 or TRBD2 (6 bases each). V dropped 3 bases and J dropped 11 bases, with 12 bases sitting between them. Germline values: CDR1 LGHNA, CDR2 YNFKEQ. This CDR3 region has 12 residues. This chain's CDR3 is CASSQEGVWQYF. In DNA form, the CDR3 reads TGTGCCAGCAGCCAGGAGGGGGTCTGGCAGTATTTT.

CDR3 bases: TGTGCCAGCAGTTTACTAGCGGAAGAGACCCAGTACTTC. The encoded protein is CASSLLAEETQYF. The chain combines TRBV27 with TRBJ2-5; 7 bases are a match to TRBD2. V lost 2 bases to trimming and J lost 3 bases; unmatched junction nucleotides: 0. This CDR3 has 13 residues. In germline, CDR1 is MNHEY, CDR2 SMNVEV (reference sequence).

The CDR3 DNA is TGTGCCAGCAGCAAAACCGGGGAGCTGTTTTTT. It codes for CASSKTGELFF. The genes are TRBV27 and TRBJ2-2, with D unresolved. This CDR3 is built from 11 residues. Germline loops: CDR1 MNHEY, CDR2 SMNVEV (reference sequence). Trimming took off 6 bases at V and 5 bases at J, with 4 bases between the two ends.

The chain recombines TRBV6-1 with TRBJ2-1; D not resolved. This CDR3 has 13 residues. V shed 4 bases and J shed 6 bases, with 10 bases lying between them. The V gene's germline CDR1 is MNHNS and CDR2 SASEGT. The CDR3 protein is CASSGVWLNEQFF. CDR3 in DNA: TGTGCCAGCAGTGGCGTTTGGCTCAATGAGCAGTTCTTC.

This clone was recorded only once. This chain links TRBV5-4 with TRBJ2-1, with D tentatively TRBD2 (5 bases). V dropped 4 bases and J dropped 2 bases, with 13 bases sitting between them. CDR3 length: 15 amino acids. Germline lookup yields CDR1 SGHNT and CDR2 YYREEE (reference sequence). CDR3 amino acids: CASSPFAGPYNEQFF. The CDR3 DNA reads as TGTGCCAGCAGCCCGTTTGCGGGCCCCTACAATGAGCAGTTCTTC. Full variable domain (remainder filled in from reference TRBV5-4 and TRBJ2-1): ETGVTQSPTHLIKTRGQQVTLRCSSQSGHNTVSWYQQALGQGPQFIFQYYREEENGRGNFPPRFSGLQFPNYSSELNVNALELDDSALYLCASSPFAGPYNEQFFGPGTRLTVL.

The gene calls are TRBV27 and TRBJ2-1; 7 bases match TRBD1. The length of the CDR3 is 14 residues. The V gene's germline CDR1 is MNHEY and CDR2 SMNVEV (reference sequence). The V and J ends lost 9 bases and 6 bases, in that order; junction bases with no gene match: 11. CDR3 sequence (DNA): TGTGCCAGTCGCACAGGGGTGGTAGGCAATGAGCAGTTCTTC. This translates into CASRTGVVGNEQFF.

The chain combines TRBV7-9 with TRBJ2-2; TRBD1 is a possible D gene (5 bases). The CDR3 consists of 15 residues. Trimming left V 10 bases short and J 0 bases short, with 15 bases between. Per the germline V gene, CDR1 is SEHNR and CDR2 is FQNEAQ (reference sequence). CDR3 DNA sequence: TGTGCCACCTCGGTGACAGTTTCGAACACCGGGGAGCTGTTTTTT. Translating it yields CATSVTVSNTGELFF.

In nucleotides, the CDR3 is TGCGCCAGCAGCCCCACTTCAGAAAGCAATCAGCCCCAGCATTTT. This gives the protein CASSPTSESNQPQHF. This rearrangement joins TRBV4-1 to TRBJ1-5, with D uncertain. The length of the CDR3 is 15 residues. The ends were cut back, 4 bases at V and 1 base at J, with 11 bases in the middle. Germline-derived CDR1 and CDR2 are MGHRA and YSYEKL.

The chain links TRBV27 to TRBJ2-7; D unclear. CDR1 MNHEY and CDR2 SMNVEV come from the germline V gene (reference sequence). The CDR3 is 13 amino acids. Trimming took off 3 bases at V and 1 base at J, with 7 bases between the two ends. The CDR3 sequence is CASSFSGSYEQYF. In nucleotides, the CDR3 is TGTGCCAGCAGTTTTTCCGGGTCCTACGAGCAGTACTTC.

The chain couples TRBV5-1 to TRBJ1-1; 7 nucleotides line up with TRBD1. CDR1 is SGHRS, CDR2 YFSETQ, per germline. The CDR3 has 16 residues. J gave up 1 base and V 3 bases, and 9 bases lay outside the gene matches. In DNA, the CDR3 is TGCGCCAGCAGCTCCAGACAGGGCTACAGGAACACTGAAGCTTTCTTT. Amino acid sequence: CASSSRQGYRNTEAFF.

To note about this clone: Different DNA sequences within this sample yield the same CDR3. V is TRBV15 and J is TRBJ2-7, with D uncertain. The CDR3 sequence is 17 residues long. Trimming removed 3 bases at V and 5 bases at J, with 23 bases between. From germline, CDR1 is LNHNV and CDR2 YYDKDF (reference sequence). The CDR3 region has the DNA TGTGCCACCAGCAGGAGCTGTTGTGGTCCCATCGACCACGAGCAGTACTTC. Translating gives CATSRSCCGPIDHEQYF. The whole variable domain, filled in from reference TRBV15 and TRBJ2-7, reads DAMVIQNPRYQVTQFGKPVTLSCSQTLNHNVMYWYQQKSSQAPKLLFHYYDKDFNNEADTPDNFQSRRPNTSFCFLDIRSPGLGDTAMYLCATSRSCCGPIDHEQYFGPGTRLTVT.

This chain connects TRBV9 to TRBJ2-7, with unresolved D. The germline CDR1 and CDR2 sequences are SGDLS and YYNGEE. There are 13 residues in the CDR3. The V gene lost 4 bases and the J gene lost 4 bases, with 12 bases spanning the gap. The CDR3 region is CASSPLSSYEQYF. The CDR3 DNA is TGTGCCAGCAGCCCACTTAGCAGTTACGAGCAGTACTTC.

The chain links TRBV28 to TRBJ2-7; 8 nucleotides match TRBD1. The junction had 6 bases not matched to a gene; V was cut back by 5 bases and J by 3 bases. CDR1 MDHEN and CDR2 SYDVKM come from the germline V gene. The CDR3 covers 14 residues. CDR3 DNA sequence: TGTGCCAGCAGTGAGGGGACAGGTCACTACGAGCAGTACTTC. Translation: CASSEGTGHYEQYF.

The rearrangement links TRBV14 to TRBJ2-7; D gene unclear. CDR3 size: 15 residues. V gave up 4 bases and J gave up 5 bases, with 18 bases separating them. The germline V gene has CDR1 SGHDN and CDR2 FVKESK. The CDR3 region is CASSLDGLFGHEQYF. For the CDR3, the DNA is TGTGCCAGCAGCCTCGACGGTCTCTTTGGTCACGAGCAGTACTTC.

The chain couples TRBV7-9 to TRBJ2-5; D could derive from TRBD1 or TRBD2 (5 bases each). The V gene lost 3 bases and the J gene lost 0 bases, with 17 bases spanning the gap. Germline V CDR1 and CDR2: SEHNR, FQNEAQ (reference sequence). There are 17 residues in the CDR3. CDR3 nucleotides: TGTGCCAGCAGCTTCCCCCTGAAGGGGACCTACCAAGAGACCCAGTACTTC. Amino acids: CASSFPLKGTYQETQYF. Looking up the rest from reference TRBV7-9 and TRBJ2-5 gives the full variable domain: DTGVSQNPRHKITKRGQNVTFRCDPISEHNRLYWYRQTLGQGPEFLTYFQNEAQLEKSRLLSDRFSAERPKGSFSTLEIQRTEQGDSAMYLCASSFPLKGTYQETQYFGPGTRLLVL.

The genes are TRBV4-1 and TRBJ2-7; D is unresolved. This CDR3 is 14 amino acids long. CDR1 and CDR2 (germline): MGHRA, YSYEKL. The V end was cut by 1 base, the J end by 3 bases, with 10 bases between. CDR3 in DNA: TGCGCCAGCAGCCAAGTCCGCCAGAACTACGAGCAGTACTTC. Translation: CASSQVRQNYEQYF.

This sequence joins TRBV4-1 and TRBJ2-7; the D is unclear. Germline V gene sequence: CDR1 MGHRA, CDR2 YSYEKL. Trimming cost V 1 base and J 0 bases, with 4 bases left between them. This CDR3 has 13 amino acids. CDR3 nucleotides: TGCGCCAGCAGCCAAGGGGCCTCCTACGAGCAGTACTTC. This codes for CASSQGASYEQYF.

The chain joins TRBV30 to TRBJ2-5; D is perhaps TRBD2 (6 bases). The J call may be faulty, since TRBJ2-7 better matches the DNA end. Germline CDR1 and CDR2: GTSNPN and SVGIG (reference sequence). This CDR3 spans 14 amino acids. CDR3 residues: CAWSLRGYGYEQYF. CDR3 in DNA: TGTGCCTGGAGTCTACGGGGGTACGGCTACGAGCAGTACTTC.

The chain links TRBV28 to TRBJ1-5; D possibly corresponds to TRBD1 (5 bases). The CDR3 spans 12 residues. Germline CDR1 is MDHEN and CDR2 is SYDVKM. V was shortened by 6 bases and J by 7 bases, with 10 bases between the two germline ends. The CDR3 DNA follows: TGTGCCAGCAGGAGGGGTTGGCAGCCCCAGCATTTT. It specifies CASRRGWQPQHF. Based on the CDR3 plus reference TRBV28 and TRBJ1-5, the full variable domain is DVKVTQSSRYLVKRTGEKVFLECVQDMDHENMFWYRQDPGLGLRLIYFSYDVKMKEKGDIPEGYSVSREKKERFSLILESASTNQTSMYLCASRRGWQPQHFGDGTRLSIL.

V and J are TRBV4-1 and TRBJ2-7, with a weak D call TRBD1 (7 bases). Trimming took off 0 bases at V and 0 bases at J, with 12 bases between the two ends. This CDR3 is 16 amino acids long. Germline assignment: CDR1 MGHRA and CDR2 YSYEKL. Written as DNA, the CDR3 is TGCGCCAGCAGCCAAGATGCCCAGGGGGGCTCCTACGAGCAGTACTTC. Amino acids: CASSQDAQGGSYEQYF.

This sequence joins TRBV11-2 and TRBJ2-7; no definite D call. This CDR3 region has 14 residues. Trimming took 5 bases from V and 6 from J, leaving 17 bases between them. Germline-derived CDR1 and CDR2 are SGHAT and FQNNGV. The CDR3 sequence: CASSPQSLGSEQYF. The DNA for the CDR3 is TGTGCCAGCAGCCCACAGAGCCTGGGCTCCGAGCAGTACTTC.

V and J are TRBV7-9 and TRBJ2-3; D may be TRBD1 or TRBD2 (5 bases each). Germline V gene lookup returns CDR1 SEHNR and CDR2 FQNEAQ (reference sequence). The CDR3 spans 15 residues. Deletions cut 0 bases from V and 0 bases from J, with 7 bases between. CDR3 coding DNA: TGTGCCAGCAGCTTAGCGGGACGCAGCACAGATACGCAGTATTTT. Translation gives CASSLAGRSTDTQYF.

The genes are TRBV27 and TRBJ2-1; 8 bases align to TRBD2. The V gene's germline CDR1 is MNHEY and CDR2 SMNVEV (reference sequence). The CDR3 contains 15 residues. After removal of 3 bases from V and 3 bases from J, the junction contained 4 bases not matched to a gene. CDR3 residues: CASSFGRAVYNEQFF. The CDR3, as DNA: TGTGCCAGCAGTTTCGGGAGGGCCGTCTACAATGAGCAGTTCTTC.

The V gene is TRBV27, the J gene TRBJ1-3; 9 nucleotides line up with TRBD1. The germline CDR1 and CDR2 sequences are MNHEY and SMNVEV (reference sequence). Trimming removed 5 bases from V and 6 bases from J; junction bases left unmatched: 8. This CDR3 contains 15 residues. CDR3 nucleotides: TGTGCCAGCAGTATAACAGGGGGCGCCGAAAACACCATATATTTT. This encodes CASSITGGAENTIYF.

V usage is TRBV13 and J usage is TRBJ2-3, with 8 bases that match TRBD2. Germline V gene lookup returns CDR1 PRHDT and CDR2 FYEKMQ (reference sequence). CDR3 length equals 15 residues. Trimming cost V 1 base and J 1 base; bases outside gene matches: 1. CDR3: CASSLELAGTDTQYF. The CDR3 DNA reads as TGTGCCAGCAGCTTAGAACTAGCGGGCACAGATACGCAGTATTTT.

The rearrangement joins TRBV27 to TRBJ1-5; D ambiguous. The CDR3 is 15 residues long. V lost 7 bases and J 1 base, leaving 14 bases between the germline ends. Germline CDR1 and CDR2: MNHEY and SMNVEV (reference sequence). The CDR3 DNA reads TGTGCCAGCATGGACCCGCTCCTAAGCAATCAGCCCCAGCATTTT. Translation: CASMDPLLSNQPQHF.

The chain joins TRBV6-5 to TRBJ2-2, with D possibly matching TRBD1 (6 bases). CDR1 is MNHEY and CDR2 is SVGAGI in the germline V gene. The CDR3 extends over 15 amino acids. The germline V and J ends were trimmed by 6 bases and 1 base, with 12 bases remaining between them. The CDR3 nucleotides are TGTGCCAGCAGACCGGGACAAGAGAACACCGGGGAGCTGTTTTTT. Translating gives CASRPGQENTGELFF.

This clone was picked up one time. The chain has TRBV7-8 and TRBJ2-5; D ambiguous. This CDR3 is built from 13 residues. Per germline, CDR1 SGHVS and CDR2 FQNEAQ. Trimming shortened V by 8 bases and J by 2 bases, and 12 bases separated the two germline ends. The CDR3 DNA sequence: TGTGCCAGCGGTGCACCGTTACAAGAGACCCAGTACTTC. Translation: CASGAPLQETQYF.

The chain combines TRBV28 with TRBJ2-7; D is unresolved. The V and J ends lost 4 bases and 2 bases respectively, with 6 bases between them. Germline V gene lookup returns CDR1 MDHEN and CDR2 SYDVKM. CDR3 length equals 12 residues. The CDR3 region has the DNA TGTGCCAGCAGTTCTACTACCTACGAGCAGTACTTC. As protein: CASSSTTYEQYF.